The TCR beta chain described here comes from a study of blood T cell repertoires in COVID-19 (dated by TCRdb to the early 2020s). Study-level background: Samples from collaborators originated in the United States, Italy and Spain and spanned both the acute and convalescent phases of COVID-19. The material from the prospective study consisted of cDNA or gDNA derived from T cells, B-cell-depleted T cells, or PBMCs. The dataset comprised deeply sampled blood TCRbeta repertoires from subjects exposed to, actively infected with, or recovered from COVID-19. A freely available public database, intended as a resource for researchers studying the immune response to SARS-CoV-2, is where the repertoires were released. The samples were drawn from the first 160 participants of the ongoing ImmuneRACE study and from more than 1,000 subjects provided by 6 global collaborators. A de-identified subject ID, COVID-19 status, age in years and sex were almost always included in the sample metadata. HLA class I and class II types, where available, came from metadata supplied by the sample provider rather than from assay-based typing. Summary of the overall study and its limitations: The amount of clinical and demographic metadata varied by source and participant and was provided uncurated.

A remark on this clone: This clone's antigen is unknown. No per-base quality is available; no much larger clone lies one base away.

The immunoSEQ Assay, a bias-controlled multiplex PCR, was used to amplify TCRbeta CDR3 regions from genomic DNA. In the paper's pipeline: The number of nucleated cells in each sample was estimated by amplification of reference gene primers within the assay. To quantify the absolute abundance of each unique TCRbeta CDR3 rearrangement, sequence reads were collapsed and filtered. Productive Simpson clonality was computed per sample as the square root of Simpson's diversity index over productive rearrangements. Drawn from immuneACCESS, this table holds only the in-frame rearrangements with V and J called that TCRdb kept. Clones are partly lost; checked studies trace under half to an unresolved V gene and leave the rest unexplained. V and J calls plus clone size are reproduced from that table; the DNA served to infer D and trimming. The sample table lists fewer than 400,000 clones, 75% to 90% of them with a count of one. The ten largest account for about 5% of the sample.

V and J are truncated by 2 bases and 4 bases respectively, leaving an intervening sequence of 6 bases. The CDR3 spans 13 residues, from the cysteine through the phenylalanine. Of all the DNA, just the CDR3 is kept, 39 bases in frame from base 1. In the prospective study, participants were about 18 to 89 years old, resided in 24 geographic areas of the United States, and were enrolled through a virtual design. To assign participants to cohorts, the prospective study relied on clinical history that participants themselves reported in a screening survey and a study questionnaire. ImmuneRACE Cohort 3 recovered participants were defined by two consecutive negative NP/OP PCR tests, healthcare professional clearance, or symptom resolution. In the prospective study, mobile phlebotomists collected whole blood, serum and a nasopharyngeal or oropharyngeal swab from each participant. Over a roughly 2-month period, participants in the prospective study had the option of providing additional blood draws and questionnaires. Before DNA extraction, blood samples from the prospective study were shipped at room temperature or frozen.

Source material: PBMCs or T cells enriched from blood (not recorded which). This clonotype originated in a man aged 25 to 45 who had recovered from COVID-19. The chain was built from TRBV12-3 or TRBV12-4 and TRBJ2-4; a tentative D call is TRBD2 (6 bases match). CDR3 sequence: CASSLRGKNIQYF. The DNA sequence reads TGTGCCAGCAGTTTACGGGGGAAAAACATTCAGTACTTC.